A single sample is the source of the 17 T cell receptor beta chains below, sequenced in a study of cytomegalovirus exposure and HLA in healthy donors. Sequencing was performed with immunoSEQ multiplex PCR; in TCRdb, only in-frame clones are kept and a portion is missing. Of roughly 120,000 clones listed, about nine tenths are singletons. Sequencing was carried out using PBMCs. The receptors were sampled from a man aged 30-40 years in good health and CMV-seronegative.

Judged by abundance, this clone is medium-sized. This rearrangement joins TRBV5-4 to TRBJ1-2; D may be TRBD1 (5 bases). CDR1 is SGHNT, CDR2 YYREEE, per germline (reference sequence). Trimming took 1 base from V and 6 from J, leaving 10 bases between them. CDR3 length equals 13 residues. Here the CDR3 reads CASSLQWGHGYTF. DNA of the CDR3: TGTGCCAGCAGCTTGCAGTGGGGCCATGGCTACACCTTC.

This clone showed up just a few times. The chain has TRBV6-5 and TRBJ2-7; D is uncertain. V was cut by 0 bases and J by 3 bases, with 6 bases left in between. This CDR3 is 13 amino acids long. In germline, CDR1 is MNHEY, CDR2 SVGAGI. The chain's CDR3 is CASSYSGSYEQYF. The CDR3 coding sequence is TGTGCCAGCAGTTACTCGGGCAGCTACGAGCAGTACTTC.

Here the CDR3 DNA reads TGTGCCAGCACGTCAGGGGTACTCAATGAGCAGTTCTTC. Protein sequence: CASTSGVLNEQFF. The rearrangement links TRBV2 to TRBJ2-1; a possible D gene is TRBD1 (6 bases). CDR1 and CDR2 from the germline V gene are SNHLY and FYNNEI. CDR3 length: 13 amino acids. The V end was cut by 7 bases, the J end by 6 bases, with 13 bases between.

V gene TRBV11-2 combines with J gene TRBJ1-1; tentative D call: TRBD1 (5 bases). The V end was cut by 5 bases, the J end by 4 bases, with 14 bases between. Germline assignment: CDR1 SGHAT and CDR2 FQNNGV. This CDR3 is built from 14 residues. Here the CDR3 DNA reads TGTGCCAGCAGCAAAACCGGGACTCTCACTGAAGCTTTCTTT. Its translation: CASSKTGTLTEAFF.

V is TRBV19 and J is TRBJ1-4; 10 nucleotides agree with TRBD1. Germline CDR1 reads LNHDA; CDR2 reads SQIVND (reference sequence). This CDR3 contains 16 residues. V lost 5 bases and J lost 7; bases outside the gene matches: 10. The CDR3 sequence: CASSGGPRDRGEKLFF. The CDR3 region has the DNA TGTGCCAGTAGTGGGGGGCCCCGGGACAGGGGTGAAAAACTGTTTTTT.

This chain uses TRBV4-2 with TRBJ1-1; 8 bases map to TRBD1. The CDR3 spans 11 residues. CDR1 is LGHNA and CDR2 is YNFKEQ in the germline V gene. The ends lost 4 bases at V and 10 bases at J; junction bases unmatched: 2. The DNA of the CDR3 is TGTGCCAGCAGCCCCGGACAGGGAGCTTTCTTT. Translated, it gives CASSPGQGAFF.

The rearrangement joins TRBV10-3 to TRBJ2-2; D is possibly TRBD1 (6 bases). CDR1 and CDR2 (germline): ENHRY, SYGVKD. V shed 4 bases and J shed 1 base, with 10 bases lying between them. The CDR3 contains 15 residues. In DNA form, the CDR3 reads TGTGCCATCAGTGTGCTGGGACAGAACACCGGGGAGCTGTTTTTT. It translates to CAISVLGQNTGELFF.

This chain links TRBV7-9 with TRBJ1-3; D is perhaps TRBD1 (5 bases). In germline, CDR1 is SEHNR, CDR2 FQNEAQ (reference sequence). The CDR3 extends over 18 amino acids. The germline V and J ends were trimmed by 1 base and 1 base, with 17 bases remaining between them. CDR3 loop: CASSLEGARVKSGNTIYF. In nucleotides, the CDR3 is TGTGCCAGCAGCTTAGAAGGGGCCAGGGTAAAATCTGGAAACACCATATATTTT.

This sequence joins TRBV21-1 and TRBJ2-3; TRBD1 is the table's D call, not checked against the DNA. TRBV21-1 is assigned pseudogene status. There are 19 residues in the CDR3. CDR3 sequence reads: CASSKGPRERFRGTDTQYF. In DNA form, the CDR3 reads TGTGCCAGCAGCAAAGGCCCCAGGGAAAGGTTTAGGGGCACAGATACGCAGTATTTT.

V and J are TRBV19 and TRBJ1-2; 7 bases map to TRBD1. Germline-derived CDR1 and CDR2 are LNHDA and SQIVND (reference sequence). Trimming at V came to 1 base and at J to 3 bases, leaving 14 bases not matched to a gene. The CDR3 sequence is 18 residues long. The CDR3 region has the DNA TGTGCCAGTAGTATAGCCCTGGGACAGCTACTAGACTACTATGGCTACACCTTC. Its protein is CASSIALGQLLDYYGYTF.

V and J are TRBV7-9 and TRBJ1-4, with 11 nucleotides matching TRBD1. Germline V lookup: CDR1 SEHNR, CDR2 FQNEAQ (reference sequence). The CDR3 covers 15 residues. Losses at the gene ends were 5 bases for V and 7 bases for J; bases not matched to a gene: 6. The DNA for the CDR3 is TGTGCCAGCAGCCCTTCGGGACAGGGGGGTGAAAAACTGTTTTTT. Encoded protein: CASSPSGQGGEKLFF.

The CDR3 sequence: CASSLGTGSGNTIYF. CDR3 nucleotides: TGTGCCAGCAGCTTAGGTACAGGGTCTGGAAACACCATATATTTT. The chain employs TRBV7-8 and TRBJ1-3; D might be TRBD1 (6 bases). The V end lost 1 base, the J end lost 1 base, and 8 bases lay between the germline ends. CDR1 and CDR2 from the germline V gene are SGHVS and FQNEAQ. The CDR3 totals 15 residues.

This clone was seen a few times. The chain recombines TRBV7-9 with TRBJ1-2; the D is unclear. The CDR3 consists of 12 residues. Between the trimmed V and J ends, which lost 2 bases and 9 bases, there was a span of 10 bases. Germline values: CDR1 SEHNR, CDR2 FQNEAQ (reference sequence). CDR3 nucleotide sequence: TGTGCCAGCAGCTTACGACGGGGAAGCTACACCTTC. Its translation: CASSLRRGSYTF.

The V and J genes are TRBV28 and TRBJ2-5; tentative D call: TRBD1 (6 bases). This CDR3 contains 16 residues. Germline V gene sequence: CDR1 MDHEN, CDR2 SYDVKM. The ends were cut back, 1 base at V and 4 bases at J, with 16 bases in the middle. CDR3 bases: TGTGCCAGCAGTTTATCCCACAGGGCTATAGGAGAGACCCAGTACTTC. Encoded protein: CASSLSHRAIGETQYF.

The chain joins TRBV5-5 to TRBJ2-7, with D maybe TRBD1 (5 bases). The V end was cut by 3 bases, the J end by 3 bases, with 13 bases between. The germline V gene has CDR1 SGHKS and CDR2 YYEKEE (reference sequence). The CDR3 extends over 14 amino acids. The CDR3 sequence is CASSYTGSDYEQYF. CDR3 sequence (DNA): TGTGCCAGCAGCTACACAGGATCCGACTACGAGCAGTACTTC.

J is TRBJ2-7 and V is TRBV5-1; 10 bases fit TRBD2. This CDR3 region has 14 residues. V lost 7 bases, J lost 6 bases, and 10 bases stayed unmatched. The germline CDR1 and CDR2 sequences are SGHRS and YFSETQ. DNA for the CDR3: TGCGCCAGCTCGGAGCGGGGGGGGTCCCGCGAGCAGTACTTC. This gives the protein CASSERGGSREQYF. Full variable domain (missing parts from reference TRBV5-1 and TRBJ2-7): KAGVTQTPRYLIKTRGQQVTLSCSPISGHRSVSWYQQTPGQGLQFLFEYFSETQRNKGNFPGRFSGRQFSNSRSEMNVSTLELGDSALYLCASSERGGSREQYFGPGTRLTVT.

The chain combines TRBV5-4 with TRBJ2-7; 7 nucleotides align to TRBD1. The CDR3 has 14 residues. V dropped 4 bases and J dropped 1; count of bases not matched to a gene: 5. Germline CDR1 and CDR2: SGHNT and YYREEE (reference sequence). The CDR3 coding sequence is TGTGCCAGCAGCAGTACAGGGGATTCCTACGAGCAGTACTTC. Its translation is CASSSTGDSYEQYF.